The 18 T cell receptor beta chains listed next were all sequenced from one sample in a study of T cell responses to AZD1222 COVID-19 vaccine. Sequenced by immunoSEQ multiplex PCR; TCRdb stores in-frame clones only, minus some. The sample has tens of thousands of clones, roughly 85% seen once. Sequenced here: peripheral blood, sampled 28 days after the second AZD1222 dose. These receptors were taken from an adult who received the AZD1222 COVID-19 vaccine.

The chain uses TRBV18 and TRBJ1-2; D might be TRBD1 (5 bases). Looked up from germline, CDR1 is KGHSH and CDR2 is LQKENI. The CDR3 totals 15 residues. Trimming pared 0 bases from V and 8 bases from J, leaving 16 bases between. The CDR3 DNA sequence: TGTGCCAGCTCACCACCGAACTCCGCTGGGGACGGCTACACCTTC. It encodes CASSPPNSAGDGYTF.

The J gene is TRBJ2-5, the V gene TRBV30; TRBD2 matches 9 bases. The germline V gene has CDR1 GTSNPN and CDR2 SVGIG (reference sequence). V lost 0 bases and J lost 0; bases outside the gene matches: 2. This CDR3 has 15 amino acids. The CDR3 DNA is TGTGCCTGGAGTGTTCGACTAGCGGACCAAGAGACCCAGTACTTC. Translation gives CAWSVRLADQETQYF.

The V gene is TRBV2, the J gene TRBJ1-1; no clear D gene. This CDR3 spans 16 amino acids. Trimming took off 5 bases at V and 0 bases at J, with 16 bases between the two ends. Germline CDR1 is SNHLY and CDR2 is FYNNEI. The CDR3 nucleotides read TGTGCCAGCAGTTCTCAATCTCTTAATATGAACACTGAAGCTTTCTTT. Protein sequence: CASSSQSLNMNTEAFF.

This clone came up a few times. The rearrangement uses TRBV19 and TRBJ1-4; TRBD1 is a possible D gene (5 bases). Germline V CDR1 and CDR2: LNHDA, SQIVND (reference sequence). V lost 8 bases and J lost 3, with 13 bases in between. The CDR3 is made up of 14 amino acids. The CDR3, as DNA: TGTGCCAGTTCGAGGGGTCTATCTAATGAAAAACTGTTTTTT. Its protein product is CASSRGLSNEKLFF.

The chain joins TRBV30 to TRBJ2-3; D is unclear. Germline V lookup: CDR1 GTSNPN, CDR2 SVGIG (reference sequence). CDR3 length: 10 amino acids. Between the trimmed V and J ends, which lost 2 bases and 5 bases, there was a span of 2 bases. The DNA for the CDR3 is TGTGCCTGGAGTAGAGATACGCAGTATTTT. Translation: CAWSRDTQYF. The variable domain in full, with the rest retrieved from reference TRBV30 and TRBJ2-3, is SQTIHQWPATLVQPVGSPLSLECTVEGTSNPNLYWYRQAAGRGLQLLFYSVGIGQISSEVPQNLSASRPQDRQFILSSKKLLLSDSGFYLCAWSRDTQYFGPGTRLTVL.

The sample holds one count of this clone. The chain recombines TRBV7-3 with TRBJ2-5, with 9 bases lining up with TRBD1. The CDR3 has 17 residues. V shed 1 base, J shed 2 bases, and the junction held 8 bases outside the gene matches. CDR1 and CDR2 from the germline V gene are SGHTA and FQGTGA. The CDR3 region is CASSLMGMGTGQETQYF. The CDR3 bases are TGTGCCAGCAGCTTAATGGGTATGGGGACAGGGCAAGAGACCCAGTACTTC.

This clone was seen more than once but under ten times. V is TRBV5-1 and J is TRBJ2-3; D is unresolved. Trimming took 1 base from V and 1 from J, leaving 4 bases between them. Germline V gene lookup returns CDR1 SGHRS and CDR2 YFSETQ. CDR3 length equals 13 residues. The CDR3 reads CASSLWGTDTQYF. The CDR3 DNA sequence: TGCGCCAGCAGCTTGTGGGGCACAGATACGCAGTATTTT.

The chain has TRBV30 and TRBJ1-3; D remains unclear. V was cut by 1 base and J by 0 bases, with 10 bases left in between. Germline V lookup: CDR1 GTSNPN, CDR2 SVGIG (reference sequence). This CDR3 is 15 amino acids long. The CDR3 here is CAWSAQAGSGNTIYF. Here the CDR3 DNA reads TGTGCCTGGAGTGCCCAGGCGGGCTCTGGAAACACCATATATTTT.

This clone was counted between two and nine times. The rearrangement links TRBV7-2 to TRBJ1-1; D gene ambiguous. The CDR3 is 13 amino acids. Trimming cost V 0 bases and J 7 bases, with 9 bases left between them. Germline CDR1 is SGHTA and CDR2 is FQGNSA. The CDR3: CASSLARDHEAFF. In DNA, the CDR3 is TGTGCCAGCAGCTTAGCACGCGATCATGAAGCTTTCTTT.

The sample holds a few counts of this clone. V usage is TRBV4-3 and J usage is TRBJ2-2; TRBD2 aligns across 10 bases. Germline CDR1 and CDR2: LGHNA and YSLEER. The CDR3 runs to 16 residues. V trimming: 0 bases; J trimming: 7 bases; junction bases outside the gene matches: 5. The CDR3 reads CASSQDPSGRSGELFF. The CDR3 bases are TGCGCCAGCAGCCAAGATCCTAGCGGGAGAAGCGGGGAGCTGTTTTTT.

The chain recombines TRBV7-9 with TRBJ2-2; tentative D call: TRBD1 (5 bases). The CDR3 is 15 residues long. Germline values: CDR1 SEHNR, CDR2 FQNEAQ (reference sequence). The V end was cut by 4 bases, the J end by 0 bases, with 9 bases between. The CDR3 protein is CASSSGHTNTGELFF. Written as DNA, the CDR3 is TGTGCCAGCAGCTCTGGACATACGAACACCGGGGAGCTGTTTTTT.

A word on this clone: Other nucleotide sequences in the sample specify the same CDR3. The chain recombines TRBV12-3 or TRBV12-4 with TRBJ1-5; D is ambiguous. This CDR3 region has 12 residues. Trimming left V 1 base short and J 5 bases short, with 3 bases between. In DNA form, the CDR3 reads TGTGCCAGCAGTTTAGGGGATCAGCCCCAGCATTTT. Protein sequence: CASSLGDQPQHF.

The CDR3 DNA reads TGTGCCAGCTTTCCGGGACAGGGGGCTCTCACTGAAGCTTTCTTT. It codes for CASFPGQGALTEAFF. The chain recombines TRBV6-5 with TRBJ1-1; TRBD1 matches at 12 bases. This CDR3 spans 15 amino acids. Germline V lookup: CDR1 MNHEY, CDR2 SVGAGI. After removal of 8 bases from V and 4 bases from J, the junction contained 8 bases not matched to a gene.

The chain carries TRBV6-6 and TRBJ1-1, with no clear D. The CDR3 has 11 residues. Trimming cost V 0 bases and J 10 bases, with 6 bases left between them. Germline V lookup: CDR1 MNHNY, CDR2 SVGAGI (reference sequence). The chain's CDR3 is CASSYSSGAFF. Written as DNA, the CDR3 is TGTGCCAGCAGTTACTCAAGCGGAGCTTTCTTT.

This chain links TRBV5-1 with TRBJ2-1; TRBD2 matches at 10 bases. The germline CDR1 and CDR2 sequences are SGHRS and YFSETQ. Trimming removed 4 bases from V and 5 bases from J; junction bases left unmatched: 6. The CDR3 sequence is 15 residues long. CDR3 region: CASSADGLADNEQFF. CDR3 in DNA: TGCGCCAGCAGCGCGGACGGACTAGCGGACAATGAGCAGTTCTTC.

The rearrangement uses TRBV29-1 and TRBJ2-1; perhaps TRBD1 as D (6 bases). The CDR3 runs to 15 residues. V lost 3 bases to trimming and J lost 2 bases, with 14 bases between them. Germline CDR1 reads SQVTM; CDR2 reads ANQGSEA. The CDR3 bases are TGCAGCGTTGAGCTGGACAGCCAGACCTACAATGAGCAGTTCTTC. Translating gives CSVELDSQTYNEQFF.

This clone was seen just once. This rearrangement joins TRBV27 to TRBJ2-3; D assignment may be TRBD1 or TRBD2 (5 bases each). The CDR3 has 17 residues. With 4 bases removed from V and 3 bases from J, the gap between germline ends came to 20 bases. Germline V gives CDR1 MNHEY, CDR2 SMNVEV (reference sequence). The DNA of the CDR3 is TGTGCCAGCAGTTCATCATATCTAGCCAGGGCTACAGATACGCAGTATTTT. As protein: CASSSSYLARATDTQYF.

In DNA form, the CDR3 reads TGTGCCAGCAGCACGCAGAGAAACAATGAGCAGTTCTTC. It is translated as CASSTQRNNEQFF. The V gene is TRBV5-5, the J gene TRBJ2-1; D uncertain. Germline loops: CDR1 SGHKS, CDR2 YYEKEE (reference sequence). Trimming pared 4 bases from V and 5 bases from J, leaving 10 bases between. This CDR3 is 13 amino acids long.